One and the same sample provided the 26 T cell receptor beta chains below, sequenced in a study of cytomegalovirus exposure and HLA in healthy donors. In the PCR, 60 Vbeta and 13 Jbeta primers were used. Sequencing used immunoSEQ multiplex PCR; TCRdb keeps in-frame clones, though not all of them. The sample comprises over 150,000 clones, roughly 78% of which are singletons, and under 2.5% rests with the top ten. The sequenced sample was PBMCs. Every receptor here comes from a man aged 35 to 55 in good health and CMV-seronegative.

A single count supports this clone. This chain links TRBV19 with TRBJ2-1; 10 nucleotides line up with TRBD2. Germline V CDR1 and CDR2: LNHDA, SQIVND (reference sequence). The CDR3 extends over 14 amino acids. Trimming took 6 bases from V and 8 from J; bases not matched to a gene: 7. The CDR3 spells CASSGASGSYEQFF. The CDR3, as DNA: TGTGCCAGTAGCGGGGCTAGCGGGAGCTATGAGCAGTTCTTC.

The sample holds a few counts of this clone. The rearrangement uses TRBV27 and TRBJ2-7; TRBD1 matches 9 bases. CDR3 length equals 13 residues. V shed 10 bases and J 1 base; nucleotides not matched to a gene: 5. CDR1 and CDR2 (germline): MNHEY, SMNVEV (reference sequence). In nucleotides, the CDR3 is TGTGCCACCCAGGGACAGGGTTCCTACGAGCAGTACTTC. It specifies CATQGQGSYEQYF.

The chain links TRBV7-2 to TRBJ2-3, with D hard to call. The V end was cut by 1 base, the J end by 1 base, with 12 bases between. CDR3 length: 16 residues. Germline lookup yields CDR1 SGHTA and CDR2 FQGNSA. The DNA for the CDR3 is TGTGCCAGCAGCTTAGGAGCTAGTCAAGGCACAGATACGCAGTATTTT. As protein: CASSLGASQGTDTQYF.

The rearrangement joins TRBV18 to TRBJ2-6, with 9 bases matching TRBD1. The length of the CDR3 is 19 residues. V shed 4 bases, J shed 2 bases, and the junction held 12 bases outside the gene matches. Germline CDR1 KGHSH, CDR2 LQKENI. The CDR3: CASSQGQGLLSAGANVLTF. CDR3 nucleotide sequence: TGTGCCAGCTCACAAGGACAGGGGCTACTTTCGGCTGGGGCCAACGTCCTGACTTTC.

CDR3 bases: TGTGCCTCCTCCCGACAGGGGGCAGGCTACACCTTC. Translated: CASSRQGAGYTF. V and J are TRBV6-6 and TRBJ1-2; 10 bases fit TRBD1. Germline V gene sequence: CDR1 MNHNY, CDR2 SVGAGI (reference sequence). The ends lost 11 bases at V and 8 bases at J; junction bases unmatched: 8. The CDR3 is 12 residues long.

The table lists this clone with a few counts. CDR3 sequence (DNA): TGTGCCAGTAGGAAAGGACTAGCGGCCTCCTACGAGCAGTACTTC. This sequence encodes CASRKGLAASYEQYF. The rearrangement links TRBV19 to TRBJ2-7; 10 bases fit TRBD2. Germline trimming cut 6 bases from V and 0 bases from J; bases unmatched to any gene: 5. The CDR3 extends over 15 amino acids. Germline CDR1 reads LNHDA; CDR2 reads SQIVND (reference sequence).

This clone was counted a few times. The V and J genes are TRBV2 and TRBJ2-1; 14 nucleotides align to TRBD2. Losses at the gene ends were 8 bases for V and 4 bases for J; bases not matched to a gene: 10. This CDR3 spans 17 amino acids. Germline V gene lookup returns CDR1 SNHLY and CDR2 FYNNEI. The chain's CDR3 is CASSYSGLAGVYNEQFF. The CDR3, as DNA: TGTGCCAGCTCCTATTCGGGACTAGCGGGAGTTTACAATGAGCAGTTCTTC.

The chain couples TRBV7-6 to TRBJ1-4, with unresolved D. Germline CDR1 is SGHVS and CDR2 is FNYEAQ. V was pared by 10 bases and J by 7 bases, with 16 bases between. The CDR3 length is 13 residues. The CDR3 nucleotides read TGTGCCACCTCCGCGCGGGAGGCTGAAAAACTGTTTTTT. Its translation: CATSAREAEKLFF.

This clone was seen a few times. The chain employs TRBV4-2 and TRBJ2-5; 8 nucleotides align to TRBD1. CDR1 and CDR2 (germline): LGHNA, YNFKEQ. CDR3 size: 15 residues. The V and J ends lost 0 bases and 5 bases, in that order; junction bases with no gene match: 5. CDR3 amino acids: CASSQESDRGETQYF. DNA of the CDR3: TGTGCCAGCAGCCAAGAGTCCGACAGGGGTGAGACCCAGTACTTC.

The rearrangement links TRBV19 to TRBJ2-6; 9 bases agree with TRBD1. The germline V gene has CDR1 LNHDA and CDR2 SQIVND (reference sequence). The CDR3 extends over 18 amino acids. V was pared by 6 bases and J by 1 base, with 10 bases of the junction left unmatched. The CDR3 nucleotides read TGTGCCAGTAGGGGCCCACAGGGGGCAACGTCTGGGGCCAACGTCCTGACTTTC. This translates into CASRGPQGATSGANVLTF. The variable domain in full, completed from reference TRBV19 and TRBJ2-6, reads DGGITQSPKYLFRKEGQNVTLSCEQNLNHDAMYWYRQDPGQGLRLIYYSQIVNDFQKGDIAEGYSVSREKKESFPLTVTSAQKNPTAFYLCASRGPQGATSGANVLTFGAGSRLTVL.

The chain recombines TRBV7-9 with TRBJ2-5, with 8 bases identical to TRBD1. The CDR3 extends over 15 amino acids. With V trimmed by 5 bases and J by 3 bases, 8 bases remained unmatched. The germline CDR1 and CDR2 sequences are SEHNR and FQNEAQ (reference sequence). Here the CDR3 DNA reads TGTGCCAGCAGCCCAACAGGGGGACCTGAAGAGACCCAGTACTTC. It translates to CASSPTGGPEETQYF.

This CDR3 reads CASSLRLTGKATEAFF. The CDR3 DNA is TGTGCCAGCAGCCTTCGACTGACAGGGAAGGCCACTGAAGCTTTCTTT. The chain recombines TRBV5-6 with TRBJ1-1; 7 bases align to TRBD1. The ends lost 4 bases at V and 4 bases at J; junction bases unmatched: 13. The CDR3 totals 16 residues. Germline CDR1 is SGHDT and CDR2 is YYEEEE. The complete variable domain, with remaining parts taken from reference TRBV5-6 and TRBJ1-1, reads DAGVTQSPTHLIKTRGQQVTLRCSPKSGHDTVSWYQQALGQGPQFIFQYYEEEERQRGNFPDRFSGHQFPNYSSELNVNALLLGDSALYLCASSLRLTGKATEAFFGQGTRLTVV.

This sequence joins TRBV10-1 and TRBJ2-2, with 7 bases fitting TRBD2. The CDR3 consists of 15 residues. Germline-derived CDR1 and CDR2 are WNHNN and SYGVQD (reference sequence). The ends lost 5 bases at V and 0 bases at J; junction bases unmatched: 3. CDR3 DNA sequence: TGCGCCAGCAGTAGTACTAGCGCGAACACCGGGGAGCTGTTTTTT. Its translation is CASSSTSANTGELFF.

V and J are TRBV18 and TRBJ1-3, with D unresolved. The CDR3 is 14 residues long. Germline loops: CDR1 KGHSH, CDR2 LQKENI. V lost 2 bases and J lost 0, with 5 bases in between. The CDR3 here is CASSPTASGNTIYF. As DNA, the CDR3 is TGTGCCAGCTCACCAACAGCCTCTGGAAACACCATATATTTT.

The rearrangement links TRBV7-6 to TRBJ2-7, with 8 bases lining up with TRBD1. Germline-derived CDR1 and CDR2 are SGHVS and FNYEAQ. J gave up 1 base and V 2 bases, and 10 bases lay outside the gene matches. The CDR3 is 17 amino acids. As DNA, the CDR3 is TGTGCCAGCAGCTTAACTGGGGGACAGGCTATTTCCTACGAGCAGTACTTC. Protein product: CASSLTGGQAISYEQYF.

J is TRBJ2-5 and V is TRBV9; a weak D match, TRBD2 (6 bases). This CDR3 region has 22 residues. CDR1 is SGDLS and CDR2 is YYNGEE in the germline V gene. V gave up 0 bases and J gave up 4 bases, with 34 bases separating them. The DNA for the CDR3 is TGTGCCAGCAGCGTAGCTACTCCTGACGACGCTTCAAGCCAGGAGGGTGGAGAGACCCAGTACTTC. This encodes CASSVATPDDASSQEGGETQYF.

To note about this clone: Other DNA sequences in this specimen translate into the identical CDR3. V usage is TRBV19 and J usage is TRBJ1-2, with 7 bases fitting TRBD1. From germline, CDR1 is LNHDA and CDR2 SQIVND (reference sequence). This CDR3 contains 14 residues. V was pared by 1 base and J by 3 bases, with 2 bases of the junction left unmatched. Here the CDR3 reads CASSIGDRDYGYTF. The CDR3 DNA reads as TGTGCCAGTAGTATAGGAGACAGGGACTATGGCTACACCTTC.

This clone was seen only a few times. The junction does not match germline at one end; this may be a read error. The chain combines TRBV19 with TRBJ2-4, with 7 positions matching TRBD1. The CDR3 extends over 13 amino acids. Germline V gene data show CDR1 as LNHDA and CDR2 as SQIVND (reference sequence). This chain's CDR3 is CASSSDRENSQYF. DNA of the CDR3: TGTGCCAGTAGCAGCGACAGGGAGAACAGTCAGTACTTC.

This chain links TRBV5-6 with TRBJ2-5; 7 nucleotides align to TRBD1. Losses at the gene ends were 0 bases for V and 3 bases for J; bases not matched to a gene: 5. Germline CDR1 and CDR2: SGHDT and YYEEEE. The CDR3 extends over 15 amino acids. Written as DNA, the CDR3 is TGTGCCAGCAGCTTGGTCGGACAGGCCAAAGAGACCCAGTACTTC. This translates into CASSLVGQAKETQYF.

The rearrangement joins TRBV19 to TRBJ1-1; TRBD1 might be the D (6 bases). Per the germline V gene, CDR1 is LNHDA and CDR2 is SQIVND (reference sequence). The CDR3 is 14 residues long. Trimming cost V 5 bases and J 4 bases, with 14 bases left between them. CDR3 in DNA: TGTGCCAGTAGTTGGGGGCAGAGGGGCACTGAAGCTTTCTTT. It yields the protein CASSWGQRGTEAFF.

The rearrangement joins TRBV6-1 to TRBJ1-2, with D unclear. The CDR3 has 14 amino acids. V lost 0 bases and J lost 4, with 9 bases in between. CDR1 and CDR2 from the germline V gene are MNHNS and SASEGT. This chain's CDR3 is CASSEAGEAYGYTF. DNA of the CDR3: TGTGCCAGCAGTGAAGCCGGGGAGGCCTATGGCTACACCTTC.

The V gene is TRBV19, the J gene TRBJ1-5, with 10 positions matching TRBD1. Germline V gene sequence: CDR1 LNHDA, CDR2 SQIVND (reference sequence). J lost 2 bases, V lost 5 bases, and 3 bases had no gene match. The CDR3 sequence is 15 residues long. CDR3 nucleotides: TGTGCCAGTAGTGTCGGGACAGGGGGCAATCAGCCCCAGCATTTT. Amino acids: CASSVGTGGNQPQHF.

The rearrangement joins TRBV2 to TRBJ2-5; D is undetermined. Germline V gene data show CDR1 as SNHLY and CDR2 as FYNNEI. This CDR3 has 14 amino acids. V was shortened by 1 base and J by 5 bases, with 11 bases between the two germline ends. The CDR3 sequence: CASSEGSQRETQYF. CDR3 sequence (DNA): TGTGCCAGCAGTGAAGGTAGCCAGAGGGAGACCCAGTACTTC.

V gene TRBV28 combines with J gene TRBJ2-1, with TRBD2 identical over 16 bases. V dropped 5 bases and J dropped 7; count of bases not matched to a gene: 8. Germline-derived CDR1 and CDR2 are MDHEN and SYDVKM. This CDR3 spans 17 amino acids. DNA for the CDR3: TGTGCCAGCAGTCGGGGACTAGCGGGAGGGCCGGCGAATGAGCAGTTCTTC. Protein product: CASSRGLAGGPANEQFF.

The V and J genes are TRBV2 and TRBJ2-5; tentative D call: TRBD2 (5 bases). The V gene lost 5 bases and the J gene lost 5 bases, with 12 bases spanning the gap. The CDR3 is 13 residues long. The germline gives CDR1 SNHLY, CDR2 FYNNEI. In DNA form, the CDR3 reads TGTGCCAGCAGTCGCGGGCTAAGGGAGACCCAGTACTTC. Its protein is CASSRGLRETQYF.

A note on this clone: Compared with germline, one end of the junction differs, possibly owing to a read error. The V gene is TRBV2, the J gene TRBJ2-6, with 8 positions matching TRBD1. From germline, CDR1 is SNHLY and CDR2 FYNNEI. This CDR3 has 17 residues. The CDR3: CARNSGTGYSGANGLTF. The CDR3 region has the DNA TGTGCCAGAAACTCCGGGACAGGCTACTCTGGGGCCAACGGCCTGACTTTC.